The 25 T cell receptor beta chains given below trace back to one sample, sequenced in a study of low-dose radiotherapy and immunotherapy resistance in tumors. Noted time point: before trial treatment. Gene-specific TRAV and TRBV primers were used for first-strand cDNA, covering alpha and beta chains. PCR amplification of the TCRs was performed with Phusion for 20 to 25 PCR cycles, and it relied on a constant-region primer together with a V-primer adapter. TCRdb called the reads again in MiXCR, with one record for every CDR3 protein. The sample carries about 82,000 distinct CDR3 sequences, 15% to 20% recorded once. Here the sequenced sample was PBMCs, taken before treatment. These receptors were obtained from a male donor with prostate cancer.

This clonotype was counted at least ten times. The V gene is TRBV20-1, the J gene TRBJ1-2; 7 bases match TRBD1. Germline trimming cut 4 bases from V and 8 bases from J; bases unmatched to any gene: 4. From germline, CDR1 is DFQATT and CDR2 SNEGSKA (reference sequence). The length of the CDR3 is 11 residues. The DNA for the CDR3 is TGCAGTGCTAAAACAGGGGTCGGCTACACCTTC. Translated, it gives CSAKTGVGYTF.

This clonotype showed up just once. The chain carries TRBV4-2 and TRBJ2-7, with D unresolved. There are 15 residues in the CDR3. V lost 1 base, J lost 1 base, and 11 bases lay in between. Germline CDR1 and CDR2: LGHNA and YNFKEQ. The CDR3: CASSQVPKDSYEQYF. DNA of the CDR3: TGTGCCAGCAGCCAAGTACCAAAAGATTCCTACGAGCAGTACTTC.

Ten or more counts support this clonotype. The V call is TRBV2, the J call TRBJ2-1; D could derive from TRBD1 or TRBD2 (6 bases each). The CDR3 is 15 amino acids. V was cut by 8 bases and J by 3 bases, with 17 bases left in between. Germline V gene data show CDR1 as SNHLY and CDR2 as FYNNEI. CDR3 residues: CASEAWGAGYNEQFF. The DNA for the CDR3 is TGTGCCAGCGAGGCGTGGGGGGCGGGCTACAATGAGCAGTTCTTC.

As for this clonotype: A single base is all that separates this from a far larger clone, so a read error is likely. The rearrangement joins TRBV13 to TRBJ1-2; possible D gene TRBD1, 6 bases. This CDR3 contains 14 residues. From germline, CDR1 is PRHDT and CDR2 FYEKMQ (reference sequence). The CDR3 nucleotides are TGTGTCAGCAGCTCGACAGGAGCAGGTTTGGGCTACACCTTC. Encoded protein: CVSSSTGAGLGYTF.

This clonotype was seen at least ten times. The V call is TRBV7-2, the J call TRBJ2-7, with D perhaps TRBD1 (6 bases). CDR1 and CDR2 (germline): SGHTA, FQGNSA. CDR3 length: 15 amino acids. V was trimmed by 5 bases and J by 6 bases, leaving 20 bases between them. The CDR3 loop is CASSARQVGASEQYF. CDR3 in DNA: TGTGCCAGCAGCGCAAGACAGGTAGGGGCATCCGAGCAGTACTTC.

The sample holds many counts of this clonotype. This rearrangement joins TRBV5-1 to TRBJ1-1; tentative D call: TRBD1 (5 bases). V lost 0 bases and J 6 bases, leaving 15 bases between the germline ends. The CDR3 has 15 amino acids. Germline V gives CDR1 SGHRS, CDR2 YFSETQ. The CDR3 DNA reads TGCGCCAGCAGCTTGGGCAGGGCTGGAATGGCTGAAGCTTTCTTT. Translated, it gives CASSLGRAGMAEAFF.

This clonotype was observed at least ten times. The chain has TRBV7-9 and TRBJ1-1; D remains ambiguous. Germline CDR1 is SEHNR and CDR2 is FQNEAQ (reference sequence). V was trimmed by 2 bases and J by 1 base, leaving 11 bases between them. This CDR3 is 15 amino acids long. The CDR3: CASSLQATTNTEAFF. The CDR3 coding sequence is TGTGCCAGCAGCTTACAGGCGACAACGAACACTGAAGCTTTCTTT.

A remark on this clonotype: A read error is likely here: a far larger clone is one base away. This sequence joins TRBV7-6 and TRBJ2-7; D is undetermined. Germline assignment: CDR1 SGHVS and CDR2 FNYEAQ. The CDR3 runs to 15 residues. DNA for the CDR3: TGTGCTAGCAGCTCCAGTCTTTCCTCCTACAATGAGCAGTACTTC. This sequence encodes CASSSSLSSYNEQYF.

This clonotype was counted ten times or more. The V call is TRBV7-8, the J call TRBJ1-5; D gene unclear. Germline V gene sequence: CDR1 SGHVS, CDR2 FQNEAQ. This CDR3 is built from 17 residues. V dropped 0 bases and J dropped 2 bases, with 14 bases sitting between them. The CDR3 region is CASSLASHGKGNQPQHF. CDR3 sequence (DNA): TGTGCCAGCAGCTTAGCGTCTCACGGAAAGGGCAATCAGCCCCAGCATTTT. The whole variable domain, filled in from reference TRBV7-8 and TRBJ1-5, reads GAGVSQSPRYKVAKRGQDVALRCDPISGHVSLFWYQQALGQGPEFLTYFQNEAQLDKSGLPSDRFFAERPEGSVSTLKIQRTQQEDSAVYLCASSLASHGKGNQPQHFGDGTRLSIL.

This clonotype was seen at least ten times. The V call is TRBV7-3, the J call TRBJ2-1; the match to TRBD2 covers 7 bases. In germline, CDR1 is SGHTA, CDR2 FQGTGA. The CDR3 contains 15 residues. V was clipped by 1 base and J by 4 bases; unmatched bases: 4. CDR3 bases: TGTGCCAGCAGCTTAAACCTAGCGGCATACAATGAGCAGTTCTTC. It encodes CASSLNLAAYNEQFF.

Ten or more counts support this clonotype. This chain connects TRBV6-1 to TRBJ1-5; TRBD1 aligns across 9 bases. The CDR3 is 16 residues long. The germline gives CDR1 MNHNS, CDR2 SASEGT. J gave up 7 bases and V 6 bases, and 13 bases lay outside the gene matches. CDR3 in DNA: TGTGCCAGCAGGAGGGGGACAGGGCGTGAGTTCCAGCCCCAGCATTTT. Translating it yields CASRRGTGREFQPQHF.

The rearrangement uses TRBV12-3 or TRBV12-4 and TRBJ2-3; D may be TRBD2 (5 bases). The ends were cut back, 4 bases at V and 4 bases at J, with 12 bases in the middle. The CDR3 is 14 amino acids. The chain's CDR3 is CASSSSRRADTQYF. CDR3 DNA: TGTGCCAGCAGTTCTAGCAGACGGGCAGATACGCAGTATTTT.

The chain carries TRBV9 and TRBJ2-7; 7 bases line up with TRBD2. CDR1 is SGDLS, CDR2 YYNGEE, per germline. This CDR3 region has 15 residues. V trimming: 0 bases; J trimming: 6 bases; junction bases outside the gene matches: 9. CDR3 amino acids: CASSVGWEGMAEQYF. CDR3 DNA sequence: TGTGCCAGCAGCGTAGGCTGGGAGGGAATGGCCGAGCAGTACTTC.

This clonotype showed up many times. The chain employs TRBV5-1 and TRBJ2-5; no reliable D call. The CDR3 is 13 residues long. Germline CDR1 and CDR2: SGHRS and YFSETQ. Trimming left V 7 bases short and J 5 bases short, with 15 bases between. The CDR3 DNA reads as TGCGCCAGCCTCGCCCTAGGAACGGAGACCCAGTACTTC. It encodes CASLALGTETQYF.

This clonotype was observed at least ten times. The gene calls are TRBV20-1 and TRBJ2-7; a weak D match, TRBD2 (7 bases). The CDR3 loop spans 15 amino acids. CDR1 and CDR2 from the germline V gene are DFQATT and SNEGSKA (reference sequence). Trimming pared 5 bases from V and 4 bases from J, leaving 21 bases between. CDR3 coding DNA: TGCAGTGCTGGAGGGGGGGGAGGGTCCCGATACGAGCAGTACTTC. This translates into CSAGGGGGSRYEQYF.

This clonotype was observed at least ten times. The chain links TRBV6-1 to TRBJ2-5; 7 nucleotides match TRBD2. Trimming removed 4 bases from V and 7 bases from J; junction bases left unmatched: 12. The V gene's germline CDR1 is MNHNS and CDR2 SASEGT. The CDR3 spans 15 residues. CDR3 region: CASSVATSQTGTQYF. The CDR3 nucleotides read TGTGCCAGCAGTGTAGCGACTAGCCAGACGGGGACCCAGTACTTC.

This clonotype was detected many times. The chain has TRBV12-3 or TRBV12-4 and TRBJ2-5, with 11 positions matching TRBD2. The ends lost 5 bases at V and 6 bases at J; junction bases unmatched: 11. The CDR3 is 16 residues long. In DNA, the CDR3 is TGTGCCAGCAGTCTCCGAACTAGCGGGAGTCTGAAGACCCAGTACTTC. Translation gives CASSLRTSGSLKTQYF.

This clonotype was found many times. This chain links TRBV10-1 with TRBJ2-1, with 7 bases aligning to TRBD2. The J segment lost 5 bases and the V segment lost 0 bases, leaving 7 bases of the junction unmatched. CDR1 and CDR2 (germline): WNHNN, SYGVQD (reference sequence). CDR3 length equals 16 residues. The DNA for the CDR3 is TGCGCCAGCAGTGAGTCGAGAGGGCTAGCGGACAATGAGCAGTTCTTC. Its translation is CASSESRGLADNEQFF.

This clonotype was counted many times. The chain uses TRBV7-6 and TRBJ2-3; D call uncertain. The CDR3 is 14 residues long. Looked up from germline, CDR1 is SGHVS and CDR2 is FNYEAQ. The ends were cut back, 9 bases at V and 5 bases at J, with 18 bases in the middle. Here the CDR3 reads CASNPGEFGDTQYF. The CDR3 DNA is TGTGCCAGTAACCCCGGAGAATTCGGAGATACGCAGTATTTT.

The table lists this clonotype with many counts. The rearrangement uses TRBV19 and TRBJ2-7; possibly TRBD1 or TRBD2 for D (5 bases each). CDR1 and CDR2 from the germline V gene are LNHDA and SQIVND (reference sequence). The CDR3 has 17 amino acids. The ends were cut back, 5 bases at V and 7 bases at J, with 27 bases in the middle. The CDR3 reads CASSFRGKGDPSGEQYF. As DNA, the CDR3 is TGTGCCAGTAGTTTTAGAGGAAAAGGGGACCCCTCCGGAGAGCAGTACTTC.

The V gene is TRBV6-8, the J gene TRBJ2-3; 11 bases align to TRBD1. Germline CDR1 reads MNHGY; CDR2 reads SAAAGT. CDR3 length: 15 amino acids. V lost 10 bases, J lost 2 bases, and 8 bases stayed unmatched. The CDR3 DNA follows: TGTGCCACTGGACAGGGGGCGCATCCCACAGATACGCAGTATTTT. Its protein product is CATGQGAHPTDTQYF.

Many counts were recorded for this clonotype. V is TRBV5-1 and J is TRBJ2-7; 7 positions match TRBD2. The CDR3 has 13 residues. CDR1 and CDR2 from the germline V gene are SGHRS and YFSETQ. Trimming at V came to 7 bases and at J to 4 bases, leaving 8 bases not matched to a gene. The CDR3 nucleotides read TGCGCCAGCGGTCCTAGCGGATCATACGAGCAGTACTTC. This sequence encodes CASGPSGSYEQYF.

The CDR3 sequence is CAWRKGSGNTIYF. In DNA form, the CDR3 reads TGTGCCTGGAGAAAGGGCTCCGGAAACACCATATATTTT. The chain uses TRBV30 and TRBJ1-3; D call uncertain. The germline V and J ends were trimmed by 3 bases and 4 bases, with 10 bases remaining between them. Germline assignment: CDR1 GTSNPN and CDR2 SVGIG (reference sequence). The CDR3 length is 13 residues.

V gene TRBV29-1 combines with J gene TRBJ2-3; no clear D gene. The CDR3 length is 12 residues. Germline V gene data show CDR1 as SQVTM and CDR2 as ANQGSEA. Trimming took 7 bases from V and 5 from J, leaving 13 bases between them. Here the CDR3 reads CSAARFGDTQYF. The CDR3 region has the DNA TGCAGCGCTGCGAGGTTTGGAGATACGCAGTATTTT.

At least ten counts were recorded for this clonotype. V usage is TRBV4-2 and J usage is TRBJ2-1; 7 bases agree with TRBD1. The CDR3 spans 15 residues. The V gene's germline CDR1 is LGHNA and CDR2 YNFKEQ. V lost 3 bases, J lost 5 bases, and 7 bases stayed unmatched. CDR3 residues: CASSQRGLDNNEQFF. CDR3 coding DNA: TGTGCCAGCAGCCAGAGGGGGCTAGACAACAATGAGCAGTTCTTC.